The source of this T cell receptor (beta chain) is a study of CD8 T cells in ankylosing spondylitis. Findings and caveats of the study: The study looked at matched synovial fluid samples from ankylosing spondylitis patients. Disease-linked clones were reported to be significantly enriched there. Fewer than 10 highly homologous variants made up a TCR beta motif that seemed to typify ankylosing spondylitis blood.

The CDR3 covers 18 residues. This clonotype was observed a few times. Its antigen is as yet unknown. TCR beta libraries were made by quantitative 5'-RACE with molecular barcodes. One entry per CDR3 protein, called by TCRdb with MiXCR from the 5' RACE reads. The table records roughly 190,000 distinct CDR3 sequences, 10% to 15% of them present only once. Material: blood, either unsorted or a sorted T cell fraction (not recorded which). The V and J genes are TRBV21-1 and TRBJ2-1; TRBD2 is the table's D call and was not checked against the DNA. TRBV21-1 is a documented pseudogene. The sequence derives from a male donor with ankylosing spondylitis or in good health (not recorded which). CDR3 sequence (DNA): TGTGCCAGCAACATCTATAGCGGGAGGGAGAGCTCCTACAATGAGCAGTTCTTC. Protein product: CASNIYSGRESSYNEQFF.